Shown below are 27 T cell receptor beta chains from a single sample sequenced in a study of T cell repertoires in cytomegalovirus infection. Their antigens are not known. TCRdb fed the reads into MiXCR, producing one record per CDR3 protein. The table has roughly 730,000 distinct CDR3 sequences, about 33% seen once. The sequenced sample was cultured PBMCs, obtained from culture after CMV antigen stimulation. The receptor source for this set is a human donor in good health (CMV status not recorded). Some clones in this sample may be carry-over from other donors' samples.

The rearrangement uses TRBV19 and TRBJ2-3; 7 bases are a match to TRBD2. The CDR3 is 16 amino acids. CDR1 is LNHDA, CDR2 SQIVND, per germline (reference sequence). Losses at the gene ends were 8 bases for V and 1 base for J; bases not matched to a gene: 12. CDR3 bases: TGTGCCAGTCGACGGTCGGGGGGAGTTGGCACAGATACGCAGTATTTT. It codes for CASRRSGGVGTDTQYF.

In the case of this clonotype: This may be a read error, as it is one base from a much larger clone. The chain uses TRBV5-4 and TRBJ1-1; no definite D call. Between the trimmed V and J ends, which lost 4 bases and 5 bases, there was a span of 6 bases. From germline, CDR1 is SGHNT and CDR2 YYREEE (reference sequence). The CDR3 has 11 residues. DNA for the CDR3: TGTGCCAGCAGCATCGGGACTGAAGCTTTCTTT. Residues: CASSIGTEAFF.

This clonotype has more than one count but fewer than ten. V usage is TRBV27 and J usage is TRBJ1-4; D gene uncertain. Germline values: CDR1 MNHEY, CDR2 SMNVEV (reference sequence). V was cut by 5 bases and J by 6 bases, with 13 bases left in between. The CDR3 runs to 14 residues. CDR3 bases: TGTGCCAGCAGTGAGTTAGCGGGGTATGAAAAACTGTTTTTT. Encoded protein: CASSELAGYEKLFF.

This clonotype was seen ten or more times. This rearrangement joins TRBV7-8 to TRBJ1-1, with D uncertain. The germline V and J ends were trimmed by 2 bases and 6 bases, with 10 bases remaining between them. This CDR3 has 13 residues. From germline, CDR1 is SGHVS and CDR2 FQNEAQ. The CDR3 sequence is CASSLRLFAEAFF. In nucleotides, the CDR3 is TGTGCCAGCAGCTTAAGGTTGTTCGCTGAAGCTTTCTTT.

This clonotype was counted only a few times. V and J are TRBV7-9 and TRBJ1-4, with no clear D. The CDR3 sequence is 14 residues long. Germline CDR1 SEHNR, CDR2 FQNEAQ (reference sequence). The V gene lost 5 bases and the J gene lost 4 bases, with 11 bases spanning the gap. Written as DNA, the CDR3 is TGTGCCAGCAGCAGAACTCTCCTTAATGAAAAACTGTTTTTT. This gives the protein CASSRTLLNEKLFF.

This chain connects TRBV6-5 to TRBJ2-1; D is perhaps TRBD1 (6 bases). V gave up 6 bases and J gave up 5 bases, with 11 bases separating them. CDR1 and CDR2 (germline): MNHEY, SVGAGI. The CDR3 is 13 residues long. Here the CDR3 DNA reads TGTGCCAGCAGCCGGGACACGGACAATGAGCAGTTCTTC. Its translation: CASSRDTDNEQFF.

This clonotype was found many times. The rearrangement links TRBV7-8 to TRBJ2-7, with 7 positions matching TRBD1. Looked up from germline, CDR1 is SGHVS and CDR2 is FQNEAQ. Trimming removed 4 bases from V and 0 bases from J; junction bases left unmatched: 6. The CDR3 is 15 residues long. The chain's CDR3 is CASSSRRDSSYEQYF. For the CDR3, the DNA is TGTGCCAGCAGCTCCCGCCGGGACAGCTCCTACGAGCAGTACTTC. The whole variable domain, remainder taken from reference TRBV7-8 and TRBJ2-7, is GAGVSQSPRYKVAKRGQDVALRCDPISGHVSLFWYQQALGQGPEFLTYFQNEAQLDKSGLPSDRFFAERPEGSVSTLKIQRTQQEDSAVYLCASSSRRDSSYEQYFGPGTRLTVT.

CDR3 region: CASTPTRERYEQYF. In nucleotides, the CDR3 is TGTGCCAGCACTCCGACCCGGGAGAGATACGAGCAGTACTTC. The J gene is TRBJ2-7, the V gene TRBV28, with D possibly matching TRBD2 (6 bases). Germline CDR1 MDHEN, CDR2 SYDVKM. This CDR3 is built from 14 residues. The V and J ends lost 7 bases and 4 bases respectively, with 17 bases between them.

The V call is TRBV12-3 or TRBV12-4, the J call TRBJ2-5, with D possibly being TRBD1 or TRBD2 (5 bases each). This CDR3 has 14 amino acids. V gave up 6 bases and J gave up 4 bases, with 15 bases separating them. CDR3 DNA: TGTGCCAGCAGGTCCGGGACCGTGCTAGAGACCCAGTACTTC. The encoded protein is CASRSGTVLETQYF.

The chain recombines TRBV7-2 with TRBJ2-1, with TRBD1 matching over 11 bases. Per germline, CDR1 SGHTA and CDR2 FQGNSA. The V gene end was trimmed by 2 bases and the J gene end by 5 bases; junction bases not matched to a gene: 5. CDR3 size: 16 residues. The CDR3 nucleotides are TGTGCCAGCAGCTTAAGGGACAGGGGGGAAAACAATGAGCAGTTCTTC. Its protein is CASSLRDRGENNEQFF.

This clonotype was picked up a small number of times. The gene calls are TRBV7-6 and TRBJ2-3; D gene ambiguous. Deletions cut 1 base from V and 4 bases from J, with 6 bases between. The CDR3 length is 13 residues. Germline V gives CDR1 SGHVS, CDR2 FNYEAQ. CDR3 DNA sequence: TGTGCCAGCAGCTTAGTTCAGGCAGATACGCAGTATTTT. Amino acids: CASSLVQADTQYF.

This clonotype was counted a few times. The chain joins TRBV12-3 or TRBV12-4 to TRBJ2-7; unclear D gene. Trimming took 2 bases from V and 1 from J, leaving 9 bases between them. CDR3 length equals 14 residues. The CDR3 region is CASSLHPGSYEQYF. CDR3 in DNA: TGTGCCAGCAGTTTACATCCGGGTTCCTACGAGCAGTACTTC.

The chain is built from TRBV7-9 and TRBJ1-4, with 10 bases lining up with TRBD1. Germline V lookup: CDR1 SEHNR, CDR2 FQNEAQ (reference sequence). J lost 5 bases, V lost 2 bases, and 5 bases had no gene match. There are 16 residues in the CDR3. The CDR3 sequence is CASSLPPGQGNEKLFF. The CDR3 nucleotides read TGTGCCAGCAGCTTACCCCCGGGACAGGGGAATGAAAAACTGTTTTTT.

J is TRBJ1-5 and V is TRBV7-8, with unresolved D. The CDR3 spans 15 residues. V lost 1 base, J lost 0 bases, and 7 bases lay in between. The germline V gene has CDR1 SGHVS and CDR2 FQNEAQ. CDR3 in amino acids: CASSLDDYSNQPQHF. The DNA of the CDR3 is TGTGCCAGCAGCTTAGACGATTATAGCAATCAGCCCCAGCATTTT.

The V call is TRBV28, the J call TRBJ1-1; 10 bases fit TRBD1. The CDR3 is made up of 15 amino acids. From germline, CDR1 is MDHEN and CDR2 SYDVKM. Unmatched junction bases numbered 16, after V lost 9 bases and J lost 9 bases. The CDR3: CARGAGTGDELKAFF. CDR3 DNA sequence: TGTGCCAGGGGTGCCGGGACAGGGGATGAACTTAAAGCTTTCTTT.

The sample holds a few counts of this clonotype. This rearrangement joins TRBV6-1 to TRBJ2-1; 9 nucleotides match TRBD2. The CDR3 totals 14 residues. Germline V gives CDR1 MNHNS, CDR2 SASEGT. J gave up 7 bases and V 4 bases, and 5 bases lay outside the gene matches. Written as DNA, the CDR3 is TGTGCCAGCAGTGCGATGGGACTAGCAAATGAGCAGTTCTTC. Amino acids: CASSAMGLANEQFF.

This clonotype was counted a few times. A junction boundary mismatches the germline segment, possibly from a read error. This rearrangement joins TRBV23-1 to TRBJ2-7, with D perhaps matching TRBD2 (6 bases). TRBV23-1 is marked as an open reading frame, function uncertain. The CDR3 runs 11 residues. The DNA for the CDR3 is TGCGCCGGAGCTGGCGGGGACGAGCAGCACTTC. It specifies CAGAGGDEQHF.

The chain couples TRBV5-6 to TRBJ2-7, with a possible D match to TRBD1 (6 bases). CDR1 is SGHDT, CDR2 YYEEEE, per germline. This CDR3 is built from 14 residues. Trimming took off 3 bases at V and 0 bases at J, with 10 bases between the two ends. Here the CDR3 reads CASSWTVTSYEQYF. The CDR3 DNA sequence: TGTGCCAGCAGCTGGACAGTTACCTCCTACGAGCAGTACTTC.

This clonotype was observed a few times. V is TRBV7-6 and J is TRBJ2-7; TRBD2 aligns across 9 bases. The CDR3 consists of 15 residues. V lost 5 bases and J lost 5; bases outside the gene matches: 10. The V gene's germline CDR1 is SGHVS and CDR2 FNYEAQ. Here the CDR3 reads CASSPGAGGPDEQYF. The CDR3 bases are TGTGCCAGCAGCCCTGGGGCGGGGGGGCCTGACGAGCAGTACTTC.

This clonotype was detected only a few times. The chain uses TRBV12-3 or TRBV12-4 and TRBJ1-1; D perhaps matches TRBD1 (6 bases). The V end was cut by 6 bases, the J end by 6 bases, with 20 bases between. The CDR3 sequence is 15 residues long. For the CDR3, the DNA is TGTGCCAGCAGCTATATGATATCACAGGGCGCTGAAGCTTTCTTT. Its translation: CASSYMISQGAEAFF.

The table lists this clonotype with many counts. The V gene is TRBV11-2, the J gene TRBJ1-2; 9 positions match TRBD1. CDR1 is SGHAT and CDR2 is FQNNGV in the germline V gene. The V segment lost 5 bases and the J segment 4 bases; nucleotides outside the gene matches: 5. The CDR3 loop spans 14 amino acids. CDR3 sequence (DNA): TGTGCCAGCAGCCAAGGACAGGGGACCTATGGCTACACCTTC. Its translation: CASSQGQGTYGYTF.

This clonotype was recorded at least ten times. This chain uses TRBV7-8 with TRBJ2-1, with D perhaps TRBD1 or TRBD2 (6 bases each). V lost 1 base to trimming and J lost 8 bases, with 24 bases between them. The germline gives CDR1 SGHVS, CDR2 FQNEAQ. The CDR3 extends over 18 amino acids. CDR3 coding DNA: TGTGCCAGCAGCTTAGGGGGGCGGAGGGCCAACCTTGGGCATGAGCAGTTCTTC. Translated, it gives CASSLGGRRANLGHEQFF.

The CDR3 reads CAISGTGDTDTQYF. Written as DNA, the CDR3 is TGTGCCATCAGTGGGACAGGGGACACAGATACGCAGTATTTT. This chain uses TRBV10-3 with TRBJ2-3; 9 positions match TRBD1. CDR3 length equals 14 residues. Germline V CDR1 and CDR2: ENHRY, SYGVKD. Trimming took 4 bases from V and 2 from J; bases not matched to a gene: 1.

This clonotype occurred a few times. The genes are TRBV4-3 and TRBJ2-7; 9 bases are shared with TRBD1. Trimming cost V 0 bases and J 7 bases; bases outside gene matches: 10. The CDR3 consists of 16 residues. Germline CDR1 is LGHNA and CDR2 is YSLEER. The CDR3 DNA is TGCGCCAGCAGCCAAGATTTGGGACAGGGTACTTGGGAGCAGTACTTC. It codes for CASSQDLGQGTWEQYF.

The count of this clonotype is one. The chain is built from TRBV11-2 and TRBJ1-1, with a tentative D call TRBD1 (5 bases). Germline V CDR1 and CDR2: SGHAT, FQNNGV. The CDR3 spans 12 residues. Trimming took 5 bases from V and 7 from J, leaving 11 bases between them. This CDR3 is CASSHNGGEAFF. The CDR3 nucleotides read TGTGCCAGCAGCCATAATGGGGGTGAAGCTTTCTTT.

This clonotype was recorded many times. The chain carries TRBV7-6 and TRBJ2-7, with TRBD2 matching over 10 bases. The CDR3 length is 15 residues. Germline CDR1 SGHVS, CDR2 FNYEAQ. Germline trimming cut 1 base from V and 2 bases from J; bases unmatched to any gene: 2. Here the CDR3 reads CASSLGLAGTYEQYF. The DNA of the CDR3 is TGTGCCAGCAGCTTAGGACTAGCGGGTACCTACGAGCAGTACTTC.

This chain links TRBV6-2 or TRBV6-3 with TRBJ1-1, with a possible D match to TRBD1 (5 bases). The germline V gene has CDR1 MNHEY and CDR2 SVGEGT. Deletions cut 6 bases from V and 5 bases from J, with 7 bases between. The CDR3 runs to 11 residues. The CDR3 reads CASRRQTEAFF. DNA for the CDR3: TGTGCCAGCAGACGACAGACTGAAGCTTTCTTT.